The rows below give T cell receptor beta chains drawn from one sample of a study of blood T cell repertoires in COVID-19. The assay was immunoSEQ multiplex PCR, and TCRdb's table has in-frame clones only and misses some. Among about 72,000 clones listed, about 80% were seen once. The sequenced sample was peripheral blood. These receptors were obtained from a man in his 60s with acute or convalescent COVID-19. The CDR3 runs from the conserved cysteine through the conserved F or W. D genes are given only for firm matches. Clone size is not always given. Where it is, it says once, few, many or a class for expanded clones.

size,D,V,J,DNA,CDR3
-,-,TRBV5-4,TRBJ1-1,TGTGCCAGCAGCTTGTCGGGTCCGGATGGATTGACTTTCTTT,CASSLSGPDGLTFF
-,TRBD1,TRBV7-9,TRBJ1-1,TGTGCCAGCAGCTTAGAAGGGGGCGCGGGTGAAGCTTTCTTT,CASSLEGGAGEAFF
-,-,TRBV5-1,TRBJ1-1,TGCGCCAGCAGCTTGGTGGTAGAGAACACTGAAGCTTTCTTT,CASSLVVENTEAFF
few,-,TRBV14,TRBJ1-2,TGTGCCAGCAGCCAAGTCCACTCCTATGGCTACACCTTC,CASSQVHSYGYTF
-,-,TRBV30,TRBJ1-1,TGTGCCTATTCACAGGGATTTGAAGCTTTCTTT,CAYSQGFEAFF
-,TRBD1,TRBV9,TRBJ1-2,TGTGCCAGCAGCGCCCAGACAGGGAAACTAAGTGGCTACACCTTC,CASSAQTGKLSGYTF
-,-,TRBV5-5,TRBJ2-2,TGTGCCAGCCTTCAGGCAGGGGCGAACACCGGGGAGCTGTTTTTT,CASLQAGANTGELFF
-,-,TRBV3-1/TRBV3-2,TRBJ2-3,TGTGCCAGCAGCCAAGACCGGAGCGTTGGGTGGGATACGCAGTATTTT,CASSQDRSVGWDTQYF
-,TRBD2,TRBV2,TRBJ2-7,TGTGCCACTACACCGGAGCGGGGGGCTCTGAGGGAGCAGTACTTC,CATTPERGALREQYF
-,-,TRBV5-4,TRBJ2-2,TGTGCCAGCAGCTTGGTTTGGTCGCGGGGACCCGGGGAGCTGTTTTTT,CASSLVWSRGPGELFF
-,-,TRBV3-1/TRBV3-2,TRBJ1-4,TGTGCCAGCAGCCAAAACAGGGTTTTGAGTGAAAAACTGTTTTTT,CASSQNRVLSEKLFF